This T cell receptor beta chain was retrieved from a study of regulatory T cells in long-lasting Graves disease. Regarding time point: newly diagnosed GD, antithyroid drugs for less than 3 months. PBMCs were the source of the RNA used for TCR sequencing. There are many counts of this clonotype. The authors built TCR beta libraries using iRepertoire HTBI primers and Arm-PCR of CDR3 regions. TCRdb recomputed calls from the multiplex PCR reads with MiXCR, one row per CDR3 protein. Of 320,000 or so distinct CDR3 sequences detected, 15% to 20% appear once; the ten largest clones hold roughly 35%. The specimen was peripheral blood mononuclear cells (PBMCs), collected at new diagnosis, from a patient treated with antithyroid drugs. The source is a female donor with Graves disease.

The CDR3 loop is CASSYSGQSYNEQFF. Written as DNA, the CDR3 is TGTGCCAGCAGTTACTCGGGGCAGTCCTACAATGAGCAGTTCTTC. The chain joins TRBV6-5 to TRBJ2-1; D is possibly TRBD1 (5 bases). CDR3 size: 15 residues. The V gene's germline CDR1 is MNHEY and CDR2 SVGAGI. Trimming left V 0 bases short and J 1 base short, with 7 bases between.